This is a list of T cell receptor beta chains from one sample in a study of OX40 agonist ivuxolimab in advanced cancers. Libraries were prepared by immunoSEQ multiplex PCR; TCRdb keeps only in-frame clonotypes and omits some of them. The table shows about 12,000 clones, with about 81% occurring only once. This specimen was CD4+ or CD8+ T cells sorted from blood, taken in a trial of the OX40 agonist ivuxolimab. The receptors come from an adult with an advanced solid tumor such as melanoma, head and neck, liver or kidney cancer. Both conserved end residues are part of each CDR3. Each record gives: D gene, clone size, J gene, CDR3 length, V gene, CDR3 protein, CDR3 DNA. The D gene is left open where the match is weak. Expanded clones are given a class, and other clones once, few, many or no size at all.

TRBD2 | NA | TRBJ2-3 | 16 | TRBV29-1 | CSVEGLAGGITDTQYF | TGCAGCGTTGAAGGCCTAGCGGGGGGGATCACAGATACGCAGTATTTT
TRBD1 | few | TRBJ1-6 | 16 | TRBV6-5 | CASSYSTGVMVSPLHF | TGTGCCAGCAGTTACTCGACAGGGGTGATGGTATCACCCCTCCACTTT
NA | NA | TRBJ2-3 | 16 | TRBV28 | CASSLITGQDTDTQYF | TGTGCCAGCAGTTTAATAACGGGGCAGGACACAGATACGCAGTATTTT
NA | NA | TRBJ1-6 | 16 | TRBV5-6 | CASTPKGSSYNSPLHF | TGTGCCAGCACCCCGAAGGGTTCATCCTATAATTCACCCCTCCACTTT
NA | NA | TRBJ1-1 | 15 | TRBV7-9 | CASSPETGWDTEAFF | TGTGCCAGCAGCCCCGAGACAGGCTGGGACACTGAAGCTTTCTTT
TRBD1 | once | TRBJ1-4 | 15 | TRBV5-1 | CASSSGQGPNEKLFF | TGCGCCAGCAGCTCGGGACAGGGACCAAATGAAAAACTGTTTTTT
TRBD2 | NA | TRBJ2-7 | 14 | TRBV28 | CASSPRLAGEVQYF | TGTGCCAGCAGTCCTCGACTAGCGGGAGAGGTGCAGTACTTC
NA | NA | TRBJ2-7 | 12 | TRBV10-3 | CAISESGYEQYF | TGTGCCATCAGTGAGTCTGGCTACGAGCAGTACTTC
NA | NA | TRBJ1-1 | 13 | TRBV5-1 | CASSFLGAAEAFF | TGCGCCAGCAGCTTTTTGGGGGCGGCTGAAGCTTTCTTT
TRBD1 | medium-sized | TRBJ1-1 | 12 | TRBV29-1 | CSVDTGETEAFF | TGCAGCGTTGATACAGGGGAGACTGAAGCTTTCTTT
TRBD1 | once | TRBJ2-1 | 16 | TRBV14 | CASTPRTGLGYNEQFF | TGTGCCAGCACCCCAAGGACAGGCCTGGGCTACAATGAGCAGTTCTTC
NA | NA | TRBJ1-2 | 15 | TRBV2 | CASSDWRESDYGYTF | TGTGCCAGCAGTGATTGGAGGGAGTCGGACTATGGCTACACCTTC
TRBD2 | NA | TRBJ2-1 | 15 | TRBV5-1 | CASSPGLAGRNEQFF | TGCGCCAGCAGCCCGGGACTAGCGGGACGCAATGAGCAGTTCTTC
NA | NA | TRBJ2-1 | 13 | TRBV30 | CAWSPWGYNEQFF | TGTGCCTGGAGTCCATGGGGCTACAATGAGCAGTTCTTC
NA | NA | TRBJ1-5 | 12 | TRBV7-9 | CASSQDGQPQHF | TGTGCCAGCAGCCAGGACGGACAGCCCCAGCATTTT
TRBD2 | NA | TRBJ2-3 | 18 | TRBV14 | CASSPLWREGPWADTQYF | TGTGCCAGCAGCCCTCTATGGCGGGAGGGCCCATGGGCAGATACGCAGTATTTT
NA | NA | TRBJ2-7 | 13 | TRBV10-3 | CAISDIESNEQYF | TGTGCCATCAGTGATATAGAAAGTAACGAGCAGTACTTC
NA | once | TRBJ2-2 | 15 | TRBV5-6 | CASSSWTANTGELFF | TGTGCCAGCAGCTCTTGGACGGCGAACACCGGGGAGCTGTTTTTT
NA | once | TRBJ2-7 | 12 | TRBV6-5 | CASLGASYEQYF | TGTGCCAGCCTCGGCGCCTCCTACGAGCAGTACTTC
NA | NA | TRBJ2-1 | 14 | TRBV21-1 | CASSTLSSYNEQFF | TGTGCCAGCAGCACACTGAGCTCCTACAATGAGCAGTTCTTC
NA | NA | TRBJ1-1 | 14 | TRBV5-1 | CASSLVSVNTEAFF | TGCGCCAGCAGCTTAGTGTCGGTTAACACTGAAGCTTTCTTT
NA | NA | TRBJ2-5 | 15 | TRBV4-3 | CASSQEKDRQETQYF | TGCGCCAGCAGCCAAGAGAAGGATCGACAAGAGACCCAGTACTTC
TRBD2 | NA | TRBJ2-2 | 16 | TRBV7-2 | CASSLLAGAGTGELFF | TGTGCCAGCAGCTTACTAGCGGGAGCGGGCACCGGGGAGCTGTTTTTT
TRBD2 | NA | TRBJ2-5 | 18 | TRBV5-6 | CASSGEEASGSSRETQYF | TGTGCCAGCAGCGGTGAGGAGGCTAGCGGGAGTTCGCGGGAGACCCAGTACTTC
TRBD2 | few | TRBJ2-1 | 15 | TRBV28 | CASTPSLAPYNEQFF | TGTGCCAGCACCCCTTCACTAGCGCCTTATAATGAGCAGTTCTTC
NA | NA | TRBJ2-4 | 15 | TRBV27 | CASSLFGDPPNIQYF | TGTGCCAGCAGTTTATTTGGGGACCCCCCCAACATTCAGTACTTC
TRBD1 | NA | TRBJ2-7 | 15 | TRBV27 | CASSFGTGGDYEQYF | TGTGCCAGCAGTTTCGGGACAGGGGGGGACTACGAGCAGTACTTC
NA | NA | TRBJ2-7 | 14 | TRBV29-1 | CSVEEGTSSYEQYF | TGCAGCGTTGAGGAGGGGACCAGCTCCTACGAGCAGTACTTC
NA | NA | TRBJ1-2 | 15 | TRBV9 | CASSATGLGYYGYTF | TGTGCCAGCAGCGCCACAGGGCTGGGTTACTATGGCTACACCTTC
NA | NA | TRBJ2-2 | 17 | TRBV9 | CASSVDAGSPNTGELFF | TGTGCCAGCAGCGTAGATGCCGGGTCCCCGAACACCGGGGAGCTGTTTTTT
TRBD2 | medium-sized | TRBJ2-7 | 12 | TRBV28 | CASSSPGGEQYF | TGTGCCAGCAGTTCCCCCGGGGGGGAGCAGTACTTC
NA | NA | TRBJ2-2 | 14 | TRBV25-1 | CASTWGSSSGELFF | TGTGCCAGCACCTGGGGATCGTCTAGTGGGGAGCTGTTTTTT
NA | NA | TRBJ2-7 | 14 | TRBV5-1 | CASKTHRGAYEQYF | TGCGCCAGCAAAACGCACCGCGGGGCCTACGAGCAGTACTTC
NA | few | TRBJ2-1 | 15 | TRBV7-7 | CASSRDLSSYNEQFF | TGTGCTAGCAGCAGGGACTTAAGCTCCTACAATGAGCAGTTCTTC
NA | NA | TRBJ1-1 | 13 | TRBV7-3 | CASSLEQVTEAFF | TGTGCCAGCAGCTTAGAACAGGTCACTGAAGCTTTCTTT
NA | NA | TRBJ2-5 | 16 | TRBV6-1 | CASSEFGPQVQETQYF | TGTGCCAGCAGTGAATTTGGTCCACAGGTTCAAGAGACCCAGTACTTC
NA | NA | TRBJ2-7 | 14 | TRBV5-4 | CASGRWGSSYEQYF | TGTGCCAGCGGGAGGTGGGGGAGCTCCTACGAGCAGTACTTC
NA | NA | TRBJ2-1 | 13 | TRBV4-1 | CASSHTGYNEQFF | TGCGCCAGCAGCCACACAGGGTACAATGAGCAGTTCTTC
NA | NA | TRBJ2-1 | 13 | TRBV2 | CARKDRPTSEQFF | TGTGCCAGGAAAGACAGACCTACAAGCGAGCAGTTCTTC
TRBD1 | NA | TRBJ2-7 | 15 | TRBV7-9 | CASSRGTGISYEQYF | TGTGCCAGCAGCCGGGGGACAGGCATCTCCTACGAGCAGTACTTC
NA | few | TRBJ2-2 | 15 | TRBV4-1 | CASSQDWRPTGELFF | TGCGCCAGCAGCCAAGATTGGCGGCCGACCGGGGAGCTGTTTTTT